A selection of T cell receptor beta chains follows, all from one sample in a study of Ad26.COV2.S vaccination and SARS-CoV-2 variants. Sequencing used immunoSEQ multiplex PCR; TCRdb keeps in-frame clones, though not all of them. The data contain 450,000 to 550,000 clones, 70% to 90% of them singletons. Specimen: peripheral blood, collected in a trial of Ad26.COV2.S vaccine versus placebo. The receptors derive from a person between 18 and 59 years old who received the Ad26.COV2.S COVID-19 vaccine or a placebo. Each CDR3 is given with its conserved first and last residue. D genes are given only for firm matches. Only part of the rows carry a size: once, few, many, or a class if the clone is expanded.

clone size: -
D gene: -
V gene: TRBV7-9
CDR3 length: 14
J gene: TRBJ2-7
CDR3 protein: CASSLVAGPYEQYF
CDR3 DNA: TGTGCCAGCAGCTTAGTCGCAGGACCATACGAGCAGTACTTC

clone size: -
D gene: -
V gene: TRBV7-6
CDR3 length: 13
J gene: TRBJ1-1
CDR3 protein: CASSIQANTEAFF
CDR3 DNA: TGTGCCAGCAGTATACAGGCCAACACTGAAGCTTTCTTT

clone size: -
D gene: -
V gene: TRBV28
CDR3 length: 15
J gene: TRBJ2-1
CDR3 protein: CASSPSGRDYNEQFF
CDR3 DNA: TGTGCCAGCAGTCCCTCGGGACGCGATTACAATGAGCAGTTCTTC

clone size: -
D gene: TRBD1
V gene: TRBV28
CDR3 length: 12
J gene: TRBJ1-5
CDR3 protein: CATGQGQQPQHF
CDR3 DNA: TGTGCCACCGGACAGGGGCAACAGCCCCAGCATTTT

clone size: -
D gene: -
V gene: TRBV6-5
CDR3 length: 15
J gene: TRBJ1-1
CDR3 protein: CASSSPRDSNTEAFF
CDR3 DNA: TGTGCCAGCAGCTCCCCCCGCGACAGTAACACTGAAGCTTTCTTT

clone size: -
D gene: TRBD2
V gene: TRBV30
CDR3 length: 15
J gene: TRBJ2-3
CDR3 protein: CAWREGLGYTDTQYF
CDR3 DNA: TGTGCCTGGAGAGAGGGACTAGGGTACACAGATACGCAGTATTTT

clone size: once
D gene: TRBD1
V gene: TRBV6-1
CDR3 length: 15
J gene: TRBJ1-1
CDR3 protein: CASIRQGSANTEAFF
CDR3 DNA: TGTGCCAGCATTAGACAGGGGAGCGCGAACACTGAAGCTTTCTTT

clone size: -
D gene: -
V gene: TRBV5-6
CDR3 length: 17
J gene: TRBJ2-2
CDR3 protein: CASRKAAVALMTGELFF
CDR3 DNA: TGTGCCAGCAGGAAGGCCGCGGTCGCCCTTATGACCGGGGAGCTGTTTTTT

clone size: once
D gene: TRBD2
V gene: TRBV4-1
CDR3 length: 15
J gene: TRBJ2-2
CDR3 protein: CASSRVGSGKGELFF
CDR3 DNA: TGCGCCAGCAGCCGAGTGGGTAGCGGGAAGGGGGAGCTGTTTTTT

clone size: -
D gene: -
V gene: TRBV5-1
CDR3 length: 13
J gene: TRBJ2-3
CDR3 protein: CASSLVGPDTQYF
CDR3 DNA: TGCGCCAGCAGCTTGGTCGGCCCAGATACGCAGTATTTT

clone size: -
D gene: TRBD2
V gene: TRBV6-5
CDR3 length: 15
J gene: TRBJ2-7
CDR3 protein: CASRPPGLGFDEQYF
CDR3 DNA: TGTGCCAGCAGGCCGCCGGGACTAGGGTTCGACGAGCAGTACTTC

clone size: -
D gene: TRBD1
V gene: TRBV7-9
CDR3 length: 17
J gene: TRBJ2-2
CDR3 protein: CASSPGQGSMNTGELFF
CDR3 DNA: TGTGCCAGCAGCCCGGGACAGGGGAGCATGAACACCGGGGAGCTGTTTTTT

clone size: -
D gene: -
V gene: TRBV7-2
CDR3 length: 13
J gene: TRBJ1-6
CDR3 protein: CASSTQAREPLHF
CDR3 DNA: TGTGCCAGCAGCACCCAAGCGCGGGAGCCCCTCCACTTT

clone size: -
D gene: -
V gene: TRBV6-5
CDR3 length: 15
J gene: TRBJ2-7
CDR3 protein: CASTKGGEGIYEQYF
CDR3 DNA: TGTGCCAGCACCAAGGGGGGAGAGGGGATCTACGAGCAGTACTTC

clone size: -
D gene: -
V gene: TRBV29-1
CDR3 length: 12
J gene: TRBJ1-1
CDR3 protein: CSAGRVNTEAFF
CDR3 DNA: TGCAGCGCCGGCCGGGTGAACACTGAAGCTTTCTTT

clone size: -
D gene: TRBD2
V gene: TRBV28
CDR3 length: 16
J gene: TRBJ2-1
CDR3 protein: CASSLGAGATQDEQFF
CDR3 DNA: TGTGCCAGCAGTTTAGGGGCGGGAGCGACACAAGATGAGCAGTTCTTC

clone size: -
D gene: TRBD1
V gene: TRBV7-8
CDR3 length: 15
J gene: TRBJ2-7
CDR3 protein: CASNEAGTGAYEQYF
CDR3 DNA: TGTGCCAGCAACGAAGCCGGGACAGGGGCCTACGAGCAGTACTTC

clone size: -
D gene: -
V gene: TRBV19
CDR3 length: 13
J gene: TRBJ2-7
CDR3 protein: CASSIARGNEQYF
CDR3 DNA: TGTGCCAGTAGTATAGCACGCGGCAACGAGCAGTACTTC

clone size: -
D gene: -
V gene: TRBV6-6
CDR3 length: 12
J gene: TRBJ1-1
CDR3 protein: CASSYWTDEAFF
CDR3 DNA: TGTGCCAGCAGTTACTGGACTGATGAAGCTTTCTTT

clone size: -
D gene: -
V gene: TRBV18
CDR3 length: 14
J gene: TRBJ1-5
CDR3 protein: CASSIGVDNQPQHF
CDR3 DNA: TGTGCCAGCTCTATCGGAGTAGATAATCAGCCCCAGCATTTT

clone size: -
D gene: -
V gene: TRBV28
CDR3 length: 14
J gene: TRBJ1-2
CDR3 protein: CASKMGGDNYGYTF
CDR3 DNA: TGTGCCAGCAAGATGGGGGGGGACAACTATGGCTACACCTTC

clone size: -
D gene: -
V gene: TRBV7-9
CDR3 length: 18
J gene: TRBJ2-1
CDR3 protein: CASSLAGGDVSSYNEQFF
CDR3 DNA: TGTGCCAGCAGCTTAGCTGGAGGGGATGTGAGCTCCTACAATGAGCAGTTCTTC

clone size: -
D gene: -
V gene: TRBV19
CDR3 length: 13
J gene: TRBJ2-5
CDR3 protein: CASSIDYQETQYF
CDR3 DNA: TGTGCCAGTAGTATAGACTATCAAGAGACCCAGTACTTC

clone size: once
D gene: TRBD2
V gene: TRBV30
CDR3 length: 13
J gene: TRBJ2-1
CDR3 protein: CAWSAHTSGVQFF
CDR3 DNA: TGTGCCTGGAGCGCCCATACTAGCGGGGTGCAGTTCTTC

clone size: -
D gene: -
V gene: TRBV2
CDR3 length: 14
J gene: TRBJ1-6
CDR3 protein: CASRKRSLNSPLHF
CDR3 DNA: TGTGCCAGCAGGAAAAGAAGTTTGAATTCACCCCTCCACTTT

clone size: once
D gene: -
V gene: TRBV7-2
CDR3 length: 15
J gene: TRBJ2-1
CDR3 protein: CASSPDVESYNEQFF
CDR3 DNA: TGTGCCAGCAGCCCGGATGTGGAATCCTACAATGAGCAGTTCTTC

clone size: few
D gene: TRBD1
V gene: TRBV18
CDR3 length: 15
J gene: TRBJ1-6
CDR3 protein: CASSPPETGNSPLHF
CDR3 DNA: TGTGCCAGCTCACCACCTGAGACAGGGAATTCACCCCTCCACTTT

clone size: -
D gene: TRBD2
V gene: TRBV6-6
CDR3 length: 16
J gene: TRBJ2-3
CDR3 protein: CASSWTSGSPGDTQYF
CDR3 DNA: TGTGCCAGCAGTTGGACTAGCGGAAGTCCAGGAGATACGCAGTATTTT

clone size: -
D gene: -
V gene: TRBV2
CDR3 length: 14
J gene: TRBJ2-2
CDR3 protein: CASSGTETTGELFF
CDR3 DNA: TGTGCCAGCAGTGGGACAGAAACCACCGGGGAGCTGTTTTTT

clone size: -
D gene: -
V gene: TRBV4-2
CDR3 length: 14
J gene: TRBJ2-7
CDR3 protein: CASSQADRAYEQYF
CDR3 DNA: TGTGCCAGCAGCCAAGCCGACAGAGCCTACGAGCAGTACTTC

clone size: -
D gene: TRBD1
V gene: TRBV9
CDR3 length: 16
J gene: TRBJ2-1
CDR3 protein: CASSVADRSSYNEQFF
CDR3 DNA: TGTGCCAGCAGCGTGGCGGACAGGAGCTCCTACAATGAGCAGTTCTTC

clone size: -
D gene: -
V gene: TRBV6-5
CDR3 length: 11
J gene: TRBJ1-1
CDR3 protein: CASSYGGEAFF
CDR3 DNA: TGTGCCAGCAGTTACGGTGGAGAAGCTTTCTTT

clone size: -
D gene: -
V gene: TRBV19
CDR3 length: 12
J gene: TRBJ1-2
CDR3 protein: CASSIKSYGYTF
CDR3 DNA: TGTGCCAGTAGTATTAAGTCATATGGCTACACCTTC

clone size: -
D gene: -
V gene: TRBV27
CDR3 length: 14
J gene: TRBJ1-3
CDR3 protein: CASRRKATGNTIYF
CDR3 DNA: TGTGCCAGCAGGAGGAAAGCGACTGGAAACACCATATATTTT

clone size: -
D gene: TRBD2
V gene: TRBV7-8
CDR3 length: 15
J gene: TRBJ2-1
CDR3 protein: CASSSGTRSYNEQFF
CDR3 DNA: TGTGCCAGCAGCTCCGGGACTAGGTCCTACAATGAGCAGTTCTTC

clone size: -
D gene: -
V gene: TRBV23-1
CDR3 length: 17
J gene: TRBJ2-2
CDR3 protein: CASSPRTRQVGTGELFF
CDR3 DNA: TGCGCCAGCAGTCCGCGAACTCGTCAGGTGGGTACCGGGGAGCTGTTTTTT

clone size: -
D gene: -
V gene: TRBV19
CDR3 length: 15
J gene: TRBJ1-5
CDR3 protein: CASTETGKGNQPQHF
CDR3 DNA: TGTGCCAGTACCGAAACAGGTAAGGGCAATCAGCCCCAGCATTTT

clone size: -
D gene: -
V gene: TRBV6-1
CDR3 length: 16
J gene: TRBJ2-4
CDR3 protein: CASSDSGVLAKNIQYF
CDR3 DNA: TGTGCCAGCAGTGATTCGGGGGTGCTAGCCAAAAACATTCAGTACTTC

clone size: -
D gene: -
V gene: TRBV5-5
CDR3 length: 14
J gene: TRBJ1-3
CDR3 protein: CASSDRVSGNTIYF
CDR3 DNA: TGTGCCAGCAGCGACAGAGTGAGTGGAAACACCATATATTTT

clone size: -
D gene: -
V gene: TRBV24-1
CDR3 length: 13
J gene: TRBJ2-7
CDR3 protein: CATSESGYHEQYF
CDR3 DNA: TGTGCCACCAGTGAATCAGGGTACCACGAGCAGTACTTC

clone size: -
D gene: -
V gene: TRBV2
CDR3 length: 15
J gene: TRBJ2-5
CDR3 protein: CASSVERAYQETQYF
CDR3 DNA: TGTGCCAGCAGTGTCGAGCGAGCGTACCAAGAGACCCAGTACTTC

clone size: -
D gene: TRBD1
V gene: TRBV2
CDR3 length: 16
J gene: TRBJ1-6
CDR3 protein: CASRQRTGQRNSPLHF
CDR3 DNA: TGTGCCAGCAGGCAAAGGACAGGCCAACGTAATTCACCCCTCCACTTT

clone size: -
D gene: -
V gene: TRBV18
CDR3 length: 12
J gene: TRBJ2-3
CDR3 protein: CASSPPTDTQYF
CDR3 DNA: TGTGCCAGCTCACCACCCACAGATACGCAGTATTTT

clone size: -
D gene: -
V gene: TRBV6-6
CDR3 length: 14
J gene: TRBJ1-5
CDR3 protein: CASSWGNSNQPQHF
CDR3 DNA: TGTGCCAGCAGTTGGGGGAATAGCAATCAGCCCCAGCATTTT

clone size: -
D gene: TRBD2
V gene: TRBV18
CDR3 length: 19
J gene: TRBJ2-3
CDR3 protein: CASSPRASGRRVSTDTQYF
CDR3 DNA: TGTGCCAGCTCACCCCGGGCTAGCGGGAGAAGGGTTAGCACAGATACGCAGTATTTT

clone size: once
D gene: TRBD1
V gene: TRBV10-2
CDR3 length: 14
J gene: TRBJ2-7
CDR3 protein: CASRSRDSSYEQYF
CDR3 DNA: TGCGCCAGCAGATCTCGGGACAGCTCCTACGAGCAGTACTTC

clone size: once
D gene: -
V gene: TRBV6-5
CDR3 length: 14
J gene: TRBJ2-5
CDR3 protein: CASRTSPFRETQYF
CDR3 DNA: TGTGCCAGCAGAACTAGCCCATTTAGAGAGACCCAGTACTTC

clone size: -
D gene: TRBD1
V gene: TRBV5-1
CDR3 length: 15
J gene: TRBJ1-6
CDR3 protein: CASSGQGKDNSPLHF
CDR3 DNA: TGCGCCAGCAGCGGACAGGGGAAGGATAATTCACCCCTCCACTTT

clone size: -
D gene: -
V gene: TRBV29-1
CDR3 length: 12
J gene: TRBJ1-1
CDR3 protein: CSVAEGSTEAFF
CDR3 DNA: TGCAGCGTTGCCGAGGGCTCCACTGAAGCTTTCTTT